A selection of T cell receptor beta chains follows, all from one sample in a study of OX40 agonist ivuxolimab in advanced cancers. Sequencing used immunoSEQ multiplex PCR; TCRdb keeps in-frame clones, though not all of them. The sample carries 45,000 to 65,000 clones, about 81% recorded once. The sample consisted of CD4+ or CD8+ T cells sorted from blood, taken in a trial of the OX40 agonist ivuxolimab. Every receptor here comes from an adult with an advanced solid tumor such as melanoma, head and neck, liver or kidney cancer. Both conserved end residues are part of each CDR3. Clone size appears in some rows only: once, few, many, or a class for an expanded clone.

>TRBJ2-7|NA|TRBV19
CASSGGKRRTDVDEQYF
>TRBJ2-7|NA|TRBV18
CASSPGTGSYEQYF
>TRBJ2-7|NA|TRBV10-3
CAISEGTDHYEQYF
>TRBJ2-3|NA|TRBV13
CASSLSGGSRDTQYF
>TRBJ2-1|NA|TRBV4-1
CASSQTGQGTYNEQFF
>TRBJ2-7|NA|TRBV10-3
CAIRPQGPPGEQYF
>TRBJ2-5|NA|TRBV29-1
CSARDRGGETQYF
>TRBJ1-3|NA|TRBV2
CASSRTGDSGNTIYF
>TRBJ1-2|once|TRBV5-1
CASSLDNIDGGYTF
>TRBJ1-2|once|TRBV27
CASSLYPDRVSGYTF
>TRBJ1-1|once|TRBV4-2
CASSQGLEAFF
>TRBJ1-5|NA|TRBV7-6
CASSANRDQPQHF
>TRBJ2-7|NA|TRBV5-4
CASSFGAQLSYEQYF
>TRBJ2-7|few|TRBV11-1
CASSLRQGSYEQYF
>TRBJ2-7|few|TRBV7-2
CASSLENRELDEQYF
>TRBJ2-7|NA|TRBV9
CASSVGTQASYEQYF
>TRBJ1-6|few|TRBV7-6
CASSLSKLDSPLHF
>TRBJ2-3|NA|TRBV6-1
CASSDSAGGSADTQYF
>TRBJ2-7|NA|TRBV6-1
CASSSTRYEQYF
>TRBJ2-7|NA|TRBV10-3
CAISEPDRRYEQYF
>TRBJ1-1|NA|TRBV5-1
CASSLDGPGTNTEAFF
>TRBJ1-3|NA|TRBV18
CASSQGPSSGNTIYF
>TRBJ2-1|NA|TRBV11-3
CASSLETGFYNEQFF
>TRBJ1-2|NA|TRBV7-9
CATHIQGNYGYTF
>TRBJ1-3|NA|TRBV2
CASGRDSISGNTIYF
>TRBJ2-5|NA|TRBV29-1
CSASPGQETQYF
>TRBJ2-3|NA|TRBV6-1
CASIGLGIDTQYF
>TRBJ2-7|NA|TRBV25-1
CASSSPGGVVDEQYF